This T cell receptor (beta chain) was found in a study of glioma-infiltrating T cells after dendritic cell vaccination. Study overall: Dendritic cells derived from monocytes and pulsed with autologous tumor lysate formed the vaccine.

Turning to this clone: The antigen remains unidentified.

Selection required adequate fresh-frozen tumor tissue plus more than two years' survival data. Whole-study findings and limits: Complete blood and tumor specimen sets were limited to few patients.

This table comes from immunoSEQ multiplex PCR, and its TCRdb copy is limited to in-frame clones, with some not included. The sample shows fewer than 85,000 clones, around 90% of them seen only once. Looked up from germline, CDR1 is MNHEY and CDR2 is SVGAGI. Unmatched junction bases numbered 9, after V lost 0 bases and J lost 8 bases. The CDR3 length is 16 residues. The sequence derives from a human donor with glioblastoma. The chain recombines TRBV6-5 with TRBJ2-1, with 8 bases identical to TRBD1. Here the sequenced sample was blood, taken before dendritic cell vaccination. The CDR3 coding sequence is TGTGCCAGCAGTTACTCCGCCGGACAGGGATGGGATGAGCAGTTCTTC. Translation gives CASSYSAGQGWDEQFF.